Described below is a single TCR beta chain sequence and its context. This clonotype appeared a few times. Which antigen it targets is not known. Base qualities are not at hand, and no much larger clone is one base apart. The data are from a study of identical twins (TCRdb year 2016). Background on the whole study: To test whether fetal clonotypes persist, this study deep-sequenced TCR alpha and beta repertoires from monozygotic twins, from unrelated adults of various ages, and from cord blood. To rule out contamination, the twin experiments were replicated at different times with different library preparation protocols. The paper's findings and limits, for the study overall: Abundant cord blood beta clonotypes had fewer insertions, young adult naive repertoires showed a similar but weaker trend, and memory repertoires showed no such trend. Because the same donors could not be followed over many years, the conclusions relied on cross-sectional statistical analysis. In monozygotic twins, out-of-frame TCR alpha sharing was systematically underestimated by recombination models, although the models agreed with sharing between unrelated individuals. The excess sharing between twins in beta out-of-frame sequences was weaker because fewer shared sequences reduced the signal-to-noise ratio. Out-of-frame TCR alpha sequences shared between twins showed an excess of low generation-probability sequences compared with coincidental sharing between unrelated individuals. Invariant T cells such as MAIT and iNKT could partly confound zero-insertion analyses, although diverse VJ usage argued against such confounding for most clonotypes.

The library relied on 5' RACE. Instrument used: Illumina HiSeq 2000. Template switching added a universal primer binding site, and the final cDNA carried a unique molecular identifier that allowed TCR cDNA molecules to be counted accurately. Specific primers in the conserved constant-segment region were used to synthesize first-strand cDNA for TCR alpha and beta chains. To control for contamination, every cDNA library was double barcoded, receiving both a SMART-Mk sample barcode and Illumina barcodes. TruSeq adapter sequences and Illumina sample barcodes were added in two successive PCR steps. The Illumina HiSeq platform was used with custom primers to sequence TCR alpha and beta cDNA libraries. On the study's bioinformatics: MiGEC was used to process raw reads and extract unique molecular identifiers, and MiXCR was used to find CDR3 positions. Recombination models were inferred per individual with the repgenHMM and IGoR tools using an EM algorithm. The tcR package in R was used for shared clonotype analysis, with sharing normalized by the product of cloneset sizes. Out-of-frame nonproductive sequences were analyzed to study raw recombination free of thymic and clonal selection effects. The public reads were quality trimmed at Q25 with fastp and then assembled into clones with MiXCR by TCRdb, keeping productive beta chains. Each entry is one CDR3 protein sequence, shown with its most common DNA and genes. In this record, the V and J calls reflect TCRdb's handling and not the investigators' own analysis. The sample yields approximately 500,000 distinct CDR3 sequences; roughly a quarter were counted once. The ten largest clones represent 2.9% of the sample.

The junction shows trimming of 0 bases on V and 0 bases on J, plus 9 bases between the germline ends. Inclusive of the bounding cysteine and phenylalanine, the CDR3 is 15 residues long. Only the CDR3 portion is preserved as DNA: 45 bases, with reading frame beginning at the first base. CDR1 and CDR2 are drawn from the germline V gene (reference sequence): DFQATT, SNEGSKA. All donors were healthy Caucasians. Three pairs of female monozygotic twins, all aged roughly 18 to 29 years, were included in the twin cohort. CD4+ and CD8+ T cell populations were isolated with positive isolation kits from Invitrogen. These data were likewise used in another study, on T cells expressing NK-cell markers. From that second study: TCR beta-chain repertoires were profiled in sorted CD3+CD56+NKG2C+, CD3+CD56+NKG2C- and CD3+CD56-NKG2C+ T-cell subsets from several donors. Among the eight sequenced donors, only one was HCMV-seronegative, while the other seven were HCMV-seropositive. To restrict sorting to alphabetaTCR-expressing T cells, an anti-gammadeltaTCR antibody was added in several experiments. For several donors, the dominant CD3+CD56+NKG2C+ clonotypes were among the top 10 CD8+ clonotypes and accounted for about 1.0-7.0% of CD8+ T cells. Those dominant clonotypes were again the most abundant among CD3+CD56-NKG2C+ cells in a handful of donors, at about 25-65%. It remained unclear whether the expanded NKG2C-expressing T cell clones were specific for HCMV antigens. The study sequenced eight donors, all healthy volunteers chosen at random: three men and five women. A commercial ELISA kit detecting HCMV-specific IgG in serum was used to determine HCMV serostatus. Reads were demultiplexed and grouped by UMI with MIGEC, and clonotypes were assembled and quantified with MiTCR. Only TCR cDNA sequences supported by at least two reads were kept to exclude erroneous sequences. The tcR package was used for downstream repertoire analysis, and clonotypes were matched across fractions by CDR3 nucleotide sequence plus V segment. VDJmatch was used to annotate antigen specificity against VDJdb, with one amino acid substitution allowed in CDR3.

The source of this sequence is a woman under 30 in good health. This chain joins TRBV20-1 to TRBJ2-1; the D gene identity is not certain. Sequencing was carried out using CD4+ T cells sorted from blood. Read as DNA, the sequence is TGCAGTGCTAGAGACCCTCTCCGCTCCTACAATGAGCAGTTCTTC. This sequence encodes CSARDPLRSYNEQFF.